The rows below give T cell receptor beta chains drawn from one sample of a study of cytomegalovirus exposure and HLA in healthy donors. Repertoires were generated with immunoSEQ multiplex PCR, while TCRdb's copy carries only in-frame clones and drops some. The sample lists around 150,000 clones, 60% to 85% occurring once. Input material: PBMCs. The receptors here all came from a female donor in good health and CMV-seropositive. CDR3s include the opening cysteine and the closing phenylalanine or tryptophan.

v_gene: TRBV28
CDR3aa: CASSLSGKLFF

v_gene: TRBV7-3
CDR3aa: CASSAQWNTEAFF

v_gene: TRBV29-1
CDR3aa: CSVGEYGVAYNEQFF

v_gene: TRBV6-4
CDR3aa: CASSDGQGWDYGYTF

v_gene: TRBV18
CDR3aa: CASSPPGGRSSYNEQFF

v_gene: TRBV14
CDR3aa: CASSQEYGKNTEAFF

v_gene: TRBV2
CDR3aa: CASSPLGTGSSYNEQFF

v_gene: TRBV7-9
CDR3aa: CASSLGQRPYEQYF

v_gene: TRBV2
CDR3aa: CASRKASGGNSETQYF

v_gene: TRBV5-1
CDR3aa: CAGRAGRTGELFF

v_gene: TRBV19
CDR3aa: CASSRTANTEAFF